This TCR beta chain is from a study of cytomegalovirus exposure and HLA in healthy donors. The CDR3 is made up of 12 amino acids. V lost 6 bases to trimming and J lost 2 bases, with 6 bases between them. In germline, CDR1 is LNHDA, CDR2 SQIVND (reference sequence). Turning to this clone: Its antigen is unknown.

General study points: When presence/absence was analysed, sequencing depth was taken to be roughly uniform across donors.

Vbeta (60) and Jbeta (13) primers were used in the PCR. The protocol was immunoSEQ multiplex PCR, while the TCRdb copy is restricted to in-frame clones and leaves out a portion. This table holds around 120,000 clones, roughly 80% found once. The gene calls are TRBV19 and TRBJ2-3; D is unresolved. Sequencing was performed on PBMCs. The sequence came from a female donor in good health and CMV-seropositive. In DNA, the CDR3 is TGTGCCAGTAGCAATCCCACAGATACGCAGTATTTT. The encoded protein is CASSNPTDTQYF.